The 28 T cell receptor beta chains given below trace back to one sample, sequenced in a study of blood T cell repertoires in COVID-19 (dated by TCRdb to about 2020). To prepare the library, the immunoSEQ multiplex PCR assay was applied. The immuneACCESS repertoire file appears here via TCRdb, limited to in-frame rearrangements. These files lack a portion of the clones; in checked studies, under half of the deficit traces to unresolved V genes, and the cause of the others is not known. For this sample the table gives about 87,000 clones, of which about 85% were detected only once. Of the sample, 3% falls within the top ten clones. The sequenced sample consisted of peripheral blood. The source is a woman of 80 years or more with COVID-19, enrolled during active disease.

CDR3 protein: CVRSQGQGHSNQPQHF. The CDR3 DNA sequence: TGTGTCAGAAGCCAGGGACAGGGGCATAGCAATCAGCCCCAGCATTTT. The chain links TRBV7-5 to TRBJ1-5; no DNA check was done on the table's D call, TRBD1. TRBV7-5 is a documented pseudogene. The CDR3 is 16 amino acids.

This chain uses TRBV15 with TRBJ1-2; D possibly corresponds to TRBD1 (5 bases). The CDR3 runs 15 residues. CDR1 is LNHNV and CDR2 is YYDKDF in the germline V gene (reference sequence). V was pared by 8 bases and J by 9 bases, with 25 bases between. The CDR3 spells CATVRTPYGHLSYTF. In DNA form, the CDR3 reads TGTGCCACCGTAAGAACCCCATACGGACATTTGAGCTACACCTTC.

V is TRBV12-5 and J is TRBJ2-7, with D possibly matching TRBD1 (6 bases). Trimming stripped 0 bases from V and 9 bases from J, with 12 bases between. The germline CDR1 and CDR2 sequences are LGHNT and FRNRAP. The CDR3 is made up of 13 amino acids. The CDR3 DNA follows: TGTGCTAGTGGTTTGGTACCCTCGACAGGGCAGTACTTC. This sequence encodes CASGLVPSTGQYF.

The chain couples TRBV19 to TRBJ1-4; D gene unclear. V was trimmed by 8 bases and J by 8 bases, leaving 12 bases between them. Looked up from germline, CDR1 is LNHDA and CDR2 is SQIVND (reference sequence). The CDR3 covers 12 residues. CDR3 sequence reads: CASRTRGEKLFF. The CDR3 bases are TGTGCCAGTCGGACTCGAGGGGAAAAACTGTTTTTT.

The chain recombines TRBV10-1 with TRBJ1-2; possibly TRBD1 for D (5 bases). Trimming removed 1 base at V and 4 bases at J, with 13 bases between. CDR1 and CDR2 from the germline V gene are WNHNN and SYGVQD (reference sequence). This CDR3 is built from 15 residues. The CDR3 loop is CASSELNRTSYGYTF. CDR3 bases: TGCGCCAGCAGTGAGTTGAACAGGACAAGCTATGGCTACACCTTC.

This clone was observed a handful of times. The V call is TRBV9, the J call TRBJ1-6, with D unclear. Trimming removed 0 bases from V and 7 bases from J, with 8 bases in between. CDR3 length: 14 residues. CDR1 SGDLS and CDR2 YYNGEE come from the germline V gene. The CDR3 spells CASSVGTANSPLHF. The DNA for the CDR3 is TGTGCCAGCAGCGTAGGAACAGCCAATTCACCCCTCCACTTT.

The V and J genes are TRBV18 and TRBJ2-1; D is uncertain. The germline V and J ends were trimmed by 1 base and 0 bases, with 7 bases remaining between them. Germline V gives CDR1 KGHSH, CDR2 LQKENI. This CDR3 has 15 amino acids. The CDR3 DNA reads TGTGCCAGCTCACCACTGGCGGACTCCTACAATGAGCAGTTCTTC. It specifies CASSPLADSYNEQFF.

This chain links TRBV5-1 with TRBJ2-6; tentatively, D is TRBD1 (6 bases). The CDR3 covers 17 residues. With 0 bases removed from V and 0 bases from J, the gap between germline ends came to 10 bases. The V gene's germline CDR1 is SGHRS and CDR2 YFSETQ. The DNA for the CDR3 is TGCGCCAGCAGCTTGGCGGGACACCGCTCTGGGGCCAACGTCCTGACTTTC. It translates to CASSLAGHRSGANVLTF.

The rearrangement joins TRBV3-1 (or the pseudogene TRBV3-2) to TRBJ2-1, with 11 nucleotides matching TRBD2. The trim removed 8 bases at V and 0 bases at J, leaving 9 bases unmatched. The CDR3 length is 17 residues. Germline loops: CDR1 LGHDT, CDR2 YNNKEL (reference sequence). CDR3 region: CASYDSGGAGSYNEQFF. The CDR3 DNA reads as TGTGCCAGCTATGATAGCGGGGGGGCCGGCTCCTACAATGAGCAGTTCTTC.

The rearrangement links TRBV13 to TRBJ2-2; TRBD1 aligns across 10 bases. The ends lost 1 base at V and 4 bases at J; junction bases unmatched: 6. The CDR3 consists of 17 residues. The germline V gene encodes CDR1 PRHDT and CDR2 FYEKMQ (reference sequence). CDR3 in amino acids: CASSLVVGQGFTGELFF. The DNA for the CDR3 is TGTGCCAGCAGCTTAGTCGTGGGACAGGGGTTCACCGGGGAGCTGTTTTTT.

This chain uses TRBV19 with TRBJ2-7, with D maybe TRBD1 (6 bases). This CDR3 comprises 14 residues. In germline, CDR1 is LNHDA, CDR2 SQIVND (reference sequence). The V and J ends lost 4 bases and 7 bases respectively, with 17 bases between them. CDR3: CASSTTGSSWEQYF. Written as DNA, the CDR3 is TGTGCCAGTAGTACGACAGGTTCATCGTGGGAGCAGTACTTC.

V usage is TRBV27 and J usage is TRBJ2-6; 7 positions match TRBD1. Losses at the gene ends were 1 base for V and 0 bases for J; bases not matched to a gene: 3. Germline-derived CDR1 and CDR2 are MNHEY and SMNVEV (reference sequence). The CDR3 runs to 17 residues. CDR3 DNA sequence: TGTGCCAGCAGTTTATTAAGGGGGCGCTCTGGGGCCAACGTCCTGACTTTC. Its translation: CASSLLRGRSGANVLTF.

This clone was seen a few times. This chain uses TRBV10-3 with TRBJ1-5, with 9 bases lining up with TRBD1. This CDR3 is 15 amino acids long. Germline V gene lookup returns CDR1 ENHRY and CDR2 SYGVKD. J was trimmed by 2 bases and V by 6 bases; bases with no gene match: 5. The CDR3 sequence: CAIREDRGGNQPQHF. In nucleotides, the CDR3 is TGTGCCATCAGGGAGGACAGGGGTGGCAATCAGCCCCAGCATTTT.

The rearrangement uses TRBV9 and TRBJ1-2; tentative D call: TRBD1 (6 bases). The CDR3 length is 15 residues. The V end lost 0 bases, the J end lost 0 bases, and 9 bases lay between the germline ends. Germline CDR1 reads SGDLS; CDR2 reads YYNGEE. The CDR3 DNA reads TGTGCCAGCAGCGTAGGTGCAGGGGCTAACTATGGCTACACCTTC. This sequence encodes CASSVGAGANYGYTF.

This chain uses TRBV5-4 with TRBJ2-3, with TRBD2 identical over 9 bases. Losses at the gene ends were 0 bases for V and 2 bases for J; bases not matched to a gene: 4. Looked up from germline, CDR1 is SGHNT and CDR2 is YYREEE (reference sequence). The CDR3 runs 16 residues. The CDR3 bases are TGTGCCAGCAGCTTGGGACTAGCGGCGATCACAGATACGCAGTATTTT. Residues: CASSLGLAAITDTQYF. The full variable domain, rest sourced from reference TRBV5-4 and TRBJ2-3, is ETGVTQSPTHLIKTRGQQVTLRCSSQSGHNTVSWYQQALGQGPQFIFQYYREEENGRGNFPPRFSGLQFPNYSSELNVNALELDDSALYLCASSLGLAAITDTQYFGPGTRLTVL.

This chain uses TRBV2 with TRBJ2-4; D is uncertain. CDR1 is SNHLY and CDR2 is FYNNEI in the germline V gene. The V and J ends lost 8 bases and 0 bases respectively, with 5 bases between them. CDR3 length: 12 residues. The CDR3 loop is CASALAKNIQYF. The CDR3 DNA sequence: TGTGCCAGCGCGCTAGCCAAAAACATTCAGTACTTC.

The genes are TRBV5-6 and TRBJ2-3; 10 positions agree with TRBD2. V gave up 0 bases and J gave up 3 bases; unmatched junction bases: 4. There are 16 residues in the CDR3. Germline loops: CDR1 SGHDT, CDR2 YYEEEE. CDR3 sequence: CASSLGPSGRTDTQYF. The CDR3 DNA sequence: TGTGCCAGCAGCTTGGGGCCTAGCGGGAGAACAGATACGCAGTATTTT.

V usage is TRBV27 and J usage is TRBJ2-1; 10 nucleotides align to TRBD2. There are 16 residues in the CDR3. V was pared by 4 bases and J by 10 bases, with 13 bases of the junction left unmatched. Germline V gene lookup returns CDR1 MNHEY and CDR2 SMNVEV (reference sequence). CDR3 in amino acids: CASSSDRLAGMEEQFF. The CDR3 DNA follows: TGTGCCAGCAGTTCTGATCGACTAGCGGGTATGGAGGAGCAGTTCTTC.

In this sample, this clone turned up a few times. V is TRBV7-3 and J is TRBJ1-1, with TRBD1 as a possible D gene (5 bases). The CDR3 is 16 amino acids. The V gene's germline CDR1 is SGHTA and CDR2 FQGTGA. Trimming shortened V by 5 bases and J by 0 bases, and 16 bases separated the two germline ends. The CDR3 is CASSLRGVELNTEAFF. The CDR3 DNA is TGTGCCAGCAGCCTGCGGGGGGTGGAATTGAACACTGAAGCTTTCTTT.

V usage is TRBV24-1 and J usage is TRBJ1-2; tentative D call: TRBD1 (5 bases). The CDR3 extends over 13 amino acids. Trimming left V 5 bases short and J 10 bases short, with 16 bases between. Germline values: CDR1 KGHDR, CDR2 SFDVKD. CDR3 bases: TGTGCCACCAGTGCCCGGGGGAAGGGAGTCTACACCTTC. It translates to CATSARGKGVYTF.

The rearrangement joins TRBV19 to TRBJ1-3; TRBD1 aligns across 7 bases. The CDR3 is 18 residues long. V lost 3 bases, J lost 0 bases, and 11 bases stayed unmatched. CDR1 and CDR2 from the germline V gene are LNHDA and SQIVND (reference sequence). CDR3 region: CASSMGTARVSSGNTIYF. DNA for the CDR3: TGTGCCAGTAGTATGGGGACAGCTAGAGTGAGCTCTGGAAACACCATATATTTT.

The genes are TRBV2 and TRBJ2-7; 9 bases fit TRBD1. In germline, CDR1 is SNHLY, CDR2 FYNNEI. The CDR3 consists of 14 residues. V lost 5 bases to trimming and J lost 9 bases; unmatched junction nucleotides: 11. CDR3 residues: CASSRTGQGVAQYF. The CDR3 bases are TGTGCCAGCAGTCGCACGGGACAGGGTGTAGCGCAGTACTTC.

The chain is built from TRBV5-1 and TRBJ1-2; D is unresolved. Germline values: CDR1 SGHRS, CDR2 YFSETQ. The CDR3 runs to 15 residues. Trimming stripped 1 base from V and 4 bases from J, with 14 bases between. CDR3 nucleotide sequence: TGCGCCAGCAGCTTGTCTCCCACGGGAGGCTATGGCTACACCTTC. Translated, it gives CASSLSPTGGYGYTF.

V is TRBV4-3 and J is TRBJ1-1, with D possibly matching TRBD1 (5 bases). Trimming removed 4 bases at V and 1 base at J, with 13 bases between. This CDR3 has 15 residues. Germline assignment: CDR1 LGHNA and CDR2 YSLEER. The CDR3 sequence: CASSLRLGANTEAFF. CDR3 bases: TGCGCCAGCAGCCTCCGCCTAGGGGCGAACACTGAAGCTTTCTTT.

This clone was detected once. This chain links TRBV6-6 with TRBJ1-1; D perhaps matches TRBD1 (6 bases). In germline, CDR1 is MNHNY, CDR2 SVGAGI (reference sequence). Trimming left V 7 bases short and J 7 bases short, with 13 bases between. CDR3 length equals 12 residues. The CDR3 DNA reads as TGTGCCAGCATTAGGGGGTCTGTTGAAGCTTTCTTT. This gives the protein CASIRGSVEAFF.

This clone is a singleton in its sample. CDR3 DNA: TGTGCCAGCAGGGGAGGGGCGCAAGCTTTCTTT. Translating gives CASRGGAQAFF. V is TRBV6-1 and J is TRBJ1-1; a possible D gene is TRBD1 (5 bases). The germline V and J ends were trimmed by 6 bases and 9 bases, with 11 bases remaining between them. Germline loops: CDR1 MNHNS, CDR2 SASEGT. The CDR3 sequence is 11 residues long.

The chain combines TRBV5-6 with TRBJ1-4; D is unresolved. Per germline, CDR1 SGHDT and CDR2 YYEEEE. V lost 4 bases to trimming and J lost 8 bases, with 12 bases between them. This CDR3 is built from 13 residues. The CDR3 reads CASSPGHQEKLFF. The CDR3 nucleotides are TGTGCCAGCAGCCCTGGGCACCAAGAAAAACTGTTTTTT.

This chain joins TRBV11-2 and TRBJ2-5; 7 positions match TRBD2. The ends lost 4 bases at V and 5 bases at J; junction bases unmatched: 4. Germline assignment: CDR1 SGHAT and CDR2 FQNNGV. This CDR3 has 13 residues. CDR3 sequence: CASSWGGRETQYF. In DNA, the CDR3 is TGTGCCAGCAGCTGGGGAGGGCGGGAGACCCAGTACTTC.